Shown below are 25 T cell receptor beta chains from a single sample sequenced in a study of CD8 T cells in Susac syndrome. After extraction with the RNeasy kit, about 0.5 to 1 ug of the RNA was reverse transcribed using random hexamers. TCRdb recomputed calls from the immunoSEQ multiplex PCR reads with MiXCR, one row per CDR3 protein. The data show some 48,000 distinct CDR3 sequences, nearly 95% seen once. Sequenced input: CD8+ T cells from PBMCs. The receptors shown here come from a human donor in good health.

The gene calls are TRBV20-1 and TRBJ2-7; TRBD1 agrees at 8 bases. CDR1 DFQATT and CDR2 SNEGSKA come from the germline V gene (reference sequence). This CDR3 comprises 15 residues. Trimming removed 5 bases from V and 0 bases from J; junction bases left unmatched: 9. The CDR3 coding sequence is TGCAGTGCTCTCCCCCTGGACAGGGTCTCCTACGAGCAGTACTTC. Translating it yields CSALPLDRVSYEQYF.

In the case of this clonotype: Germline is not matched at one junction end, which may reflect a read error. The rearrangement links TRBV7-9 to TRBJ2-7; 7 bases fit TRBD1. The CDR3 is 15 residues long. In germline, CDR1 is SEHNR, CDR2 FQNEAQ (reference sequence). The CDR3 bases are TGTGCCAGCAGCCCCGCCGGGACAGTGACCTACAAGCAGTACTTC. This translates into CASSPAGTVTYKQYF.

This clonotype was picked up one time. This rearrangement joins TRBV4-1 to TRBJ1-1, with D possibly TRBD1 on 5 matching bases. Germline CDR1 is MGHRA and CDR2 is YSYEKL. The length of the CDR3 is 15 residues. The ends were cut back, 7 bases at V and 2 bases at J, with 17 bases in the middle. The CDR3 loop is CASTQGAPSNTEAFF. The CDR3 coding sequence is TGCGCCAGCACTCAAGGGGCACCGAGCAACACTGAAGCTTTCTTT.

V usage is TRBV27 and J usage is TRBJ2-2; D is unclear. V lost 0 bases, J lost 3 bases, and 11 bases lay in between. From germline, CDR1 is MNHEY and CDR2 SMNVEV (reference sequence). This CDR3 contains 16 residues. CDR3 region: CASSLSALLDTGELFF. The DNA of the CDR3 is TGTGCCAGCAGTTTATCCGCCCTACTTGACACCGGGGAGCTGTTTTTT.

The V and J genes are TRBV20-1 and TRBJ2-7; no reliable D call. The V end lost 2 bases, the J end lost 2 bases, and 10 bases lay between the germline ends. Germline V lookup: CDR1 DFQATT, CDR2 SNEGSKA (reference sequence). This CDR3 region has 13 residues. CDR3 amino acids: CSARFSLTYEQYF. Written as DNA, the CDR3 is TGCAGTGCTAGATTTAGTCTCACCTACGAGCAGTACTTC.

The chain couples TRBV7-9 to TRBJ2-7; D is perhaps TRBD2 (6 bases). The CDR3 has 14 residues. The V gene lost 5 bases and the J gene lost 1 base, with 12 bases spanning the gap. Germline V gives CDR1 SEHNR, CDR2 FQNEAQ (reference sequence). CDR3 sequence reads: CASSRRAGSYEQYF. CDR3 nucleotides: TGTGCCAGCAGCCGGCGAGCGGGTTCCTACGAGCAGTACTTC.

The V and J genes are TRBV7-9 and TRBJ2-2; no clear D gene. Deletions cut 1 base from V and 4 bases from J, with 13 bases between. The CDR3 loop spans 16 amino acids. Germline V gene lookup returns CDR1 SEHNR and CDR2 FQNEAQ (reference sequence). Here the CDR3 DNA reads TGTGCCAGCAGCTTAGGGGTGGCCCAGGTCACCGGGGAGCTGTTTTTT. Protein: CASSLGVAQVTGELFF. The full variable domain, with the rest looked up from reference TRBV7-9 and TRBJ2-2, is DTGVSQNPRHKITKRGQNVTFRCDPISEHNRLYWYRQTLGQGPEFLTYFQNEAQLEKSRLLSDRFSAERPKGSFSTLEIQRTEQGDSAMYLCASSLGVAQVTGELFFGEGSRLTVL.

The V gene is TRBV13, the J gene TRBJ2-1; 10 bases align to TRBD2. This CDR3 spans 16 amino acids. Looked up from germline, CDR1 is PRHDT and CDR2 is FYEKMQ (reference sequence). With 5 bases clipped from V and 4 bases from J, the junction kept 8 bases outside the gene matches. The CDR3 reads CASSPLAGEAYNEQFF. The DNA of the CDR3 is TGTGCCAGCAGCCCTCTAGCGGGAGAGGCTTACAATGAGCAGTTCTTC.

The chain couples TRBV7-2 to TRBJ2-5; 10 nucleotides match TRBD2. CDR3 length: 16 residues. Germline values: CDR1 SGHTA, CDR2 FQGNSA. V gave up 1 base and J gave up 1 base; unmatched junction bases: 3. As DNA, the CDR3 is TGTGCCAGCAGCTTAGGAGGACTAGCGGTCCAAGAGACCCAGTACTTC. Translated, it gives CASSLGGLAVQETQYF.

The chain uses TRBV2 and TRBJ2-1, with 16 nucleotides matching TRBD2. CDR3 size: 16 residues. The germline V gene encodes CDR1 SNHLY and CDR2 FYNNEI. V dropped 7 bases and J dropped 9; count of bases not matched to a gene: 9. CDR3 sequence: CASTGTSGRAPLEQFF. The CDR3 nucleotides read TGTGCCAGCACCGGGACTAGCGGGAGGGCCCCCCTTGAGCAGTTCTTC.

This rearrangement joins TRBV12-3 or TRBV12-4 to TRBJ2-5; D is possibly TRBD1 (6 bases). The CDR3 contains 12 residues. The ends were cut back, 6 bases at V and 4 bases at J, with 9 bases in the middle. The CDR3 nucleotides are TGTGCCAGCAGCACAGGGAGAGAGACCCAGTACTTC. Translated, it gives CASSTGRETQYF.

This sequence joins TRBV10-1 and TRBJ2-3, with D uncertain. The V end lost 3 bases, the J end lost 2 bases, and 6 bases lay between the germline ends. CDR1 is WNHNN, CDR2 SYGVQD, per germline (reference sequence). The length of the CDR3 is 13 residues. The CDR3 coding sequence is TGCGCCAGCAGTGAAGGGATCACAGATACGCAGTATTTT. This translates into CASSEGITDTQYF.

The J gene is TRBJ1-1, the V gene TRBV6-1; D might be TRBD1 (5 bases). Deletions cut 9 bases from V and 5 bases from J, with 16 bases between. Germline CDR1 is MNHNS and CDR2 is SASEGT. The length of the CDR3 is 13 residues. The CDR3 reads CASRPRAGTEAFF. The CDR3 DNA is TGTGCCAGTAGACCCAGGGCGGGAACTGAAGCTTTCTTT.

The chain uses TRBV7-9 and TRBJ2-1; 8 nucleotides line up with TRBD1. CDR1 and CDR2 from the germline V gene are SEHNR and FQNEAQ (reference sequence). CDR3 length equals 18 residues. V lost 7 bases, J lost 0 bases, and 14 bases stayed unmatched. The DNA for the CDR3 is TGTGCCAGCAACGGACAGGGAGCGGGCCTGAGCTCCTACAATGAGCAGTTCTTC. This encodes CASNGQGAGLSSYNEQFF.

The gene calls are TRBV7-2 and TRBJ2-1; D is possibly TRBD1 (5 bases). The CDR3 sequence is 13 residues long. V was cut by 3 bases and J by 3 bases, with 6 bases left in between. Per germline, CDR1 SGHTA and CDR2 FQGNSA. The CDR3 DNA sequence: TGTGCCAGCAGCTTGACAGACTACAATGAGCAGTTCTTC. Translating gives CASSLTDYNEQFF.

The J gene is TRBJ1-5, the V gene TRBV6-2 or TRBV6-3; 7 positions agree with TRBD1. Germline V gives CDR1 MNHEY, CDR2 SVGEGT. The CDR3 sequence is 16 residues long. The V and J ends lost 6 bases and 5 bases, in that order; junction bases with no gene match: 13. CDR3 loop: CASSALPRQGDQPQHF. The CDR3 DNA is TGTGCCAGCAGCGCTCTCCCCAGACAGGGAGATCAGCCCCAGCATTTT.

The chain is built from TRBV7-2 and TRBJ2-7; 11 nucleotides line up with TRBD2. This CDR3 has 15 amino acids. The J segment lost 7 bases and the V segment lost 4 bases, leaving 9 bases of the junction unmatched. CDR1 SGHTA and CDR2 FQGNSA come from the germline V gene. The CDR3 sequence: CASSSPTSGSPEQYF. The CDR3 DNA reads TGTGCCAGCAGCTCCCCAACTAGCGGGAGTCCGGAGCAGTACTTC.

CDR3 sequence reads: CASSFGTGEADEAFF. CDR3 sequence (DNA): TGTGCCAGCAGCTTCGGGACAGGGGAAGCGGATGAAGCTTTCTTT. The J gene is TRBJ1-1, the V gene TRBV7-9; 10 bases align to TRBD1. The trim removed 3 bases at V and 7 bases at J, leaving 8 bases unmatched. The germline V gene encodes CDR1 SEHNR and CDR2 FQNEAQ (reference sequence). CDR3 size: 15 residues.

V and J are TRBV7-8 and TRBJ2-5, with 8 bases that match TRBD2. The CDR3 runs 15 residues. CDR1 is SGHVS, CDR2 FQNEAQ, per germline. V shed 0 bases and J 5 bases; nucleotides not matched to a gene: 5. CDR3 bases: TGTGCCAGCAGCTTAGCGAGGCTAGCGGGCGAGACCCAGTACTTC. Amino acids: CASSLARLAGETQYF.

This chain joins TRBV7-9 and TRBJ1-2; D call uncertain. Trimming took 0 bases from V and 5 from J, leaving 7 bases between them. The germline gives CDR1 SEHNR, CDR2 FQNEAQ (reference sequence). The CDR3 runs to 13 residues. CDR3 DNA sequence: TGTGCCAGCAGCTTAGCGGCAGGATATGGCTACACCTTC. This encodes CASSLAAGYGYTF. The entire variable domain, with the rest obtained from reference TRBV7-9 and TRBJ1-2, is as follows: DTGVSQNPRHKITKRGQNVTFRCDPISEHNRLYWYRQTLGQGPEFLTYFQNEAQLEKSRLLSDRFSAERPKGSFSTLEIQRTEQGDSAMYLCASSLAAGYGYTFGSGTRLTVV.

The chain has TRBV5-6 and TRBJ2-3; 7 positions agree with TRBD1. CDR1 SGHDT and CDR2 YYEEEE come from the germline V gene. Trimming at V came to 4 bases and at J to 0 bases, leaving 11 bases not matched to a gene. This CDR3 spans 17 amino acids. CDR3 protein: CASSLTPTGVSTDTQYF. The CDR3 coding sequence is TGTGCCAGCAGCCTCACCCCCACAGGGGTTAGCACAGATACGCAGTATTTT. The variable domain in full, with the rest retrieved from reference TRBV5-6 and TRBJ2-3, is DAGVTQSPTHLIKTRGQQVTLRCSPKSGHDTVSWYQQALGQGPQFIFQYYEEEERQRGNFPDRFSGHQFPNYSSELNVNALLLGDSALYLCASSLTPTGVSTDTQYFGPGTRLTVL.

This chain uses TRBV3-1 with TRBJ1-2; D call uncertain. Germline CDR1 and CDR2: LGHDT and YNNKEL (reference sequence). This CDR3 comprises 11 residues. V dropped 1 base and J dropped 11 bases, with 8 bases sitting between them. The CDR3 sequence is CASSQVQDYTF. The CDR3 DNA reads TGTGCCAGCAGCCAAGTTCAGGATTACACCTTC.

This chain joins TRBV5-1 and TRBJ1-1, with TRBD1 matching 7 bases. Germline CDR1 and CDR2: SGHRS and YFSETQ. CDR3 length: 13 amino acids. Germline trimming cut 4 bases from V and 0 bases from J; bases unmatched to any gene: 0. CDR3 amino acids: CASSGTVNTEAFF. In DNA form, the CDR3 reads TGCGCCAGCAGCGGGACAGTGAACACTGAAGCTTTCTTT.

This chain uses TRBV4-3 with TRBJ2-5; D might be TRBD2 (6 bases). The V gene lost 0 bases and the J gene lost 2 bases, with 16 bases spanning the gap. CDR3 length: 17 amino acids. Germline values: CDR1 LGHNA, CDR2 YSLEER. The CDR3 reads CASSQEVAYAGQETQYF. CDR3 nucleotide sequence: TGCGCCAGCAGCCAAGAAGTGGCCTATGCGGGGCAAGAGACCCAGTACTTC.

The chain is built from TRBV29-1 and TRBJ1-4, with D hard to call. The V gene lost 7 bases and the J gene lost 4 bases, with 4 bases spanning the gap. The CDR3 length is 10 residues. Germline CDR1 reads SQVTM; CDR2 reads ANQGSEA. The CDR3 region is CSGLNEKLFF. CDR3 nucleotide sequence: TGCAGCGGGCTTAATGAAAAACTGTTTTTT.